These T cell receptor beta chains were read from a single sample in a study of blood T cell repertoires in COVID-19. The data were produced by immunoSEQ multiplex PCR, yet TCRdb's version contains in-frame clones alone and is incomplete. The sample lists approximately 390,000 clones; about 90% were seen once. Sequencing was done on a sample of peripheral blood. These TCRs come from a woman in her sixties or seventies with COVID-19, enrolled during active disease. Both conserved end residues are part of each CDR3. The order of the fields is clone size, J gene, V gene, D gene, CDR3 DNA, CDR3 protein. The D gene is left open where the match is weak. Size is omitted from some rows. Given values are once, few, many or a class for expanded clones.

clone size: once; J gene: TRBJ2-1; V gene: TRBV7-9; D gene: TRBD2; CDR3 DNA: TGTGCCAGCAGCTTTAGCGGGGGAGACAATGAGCAGTTCTTC; CDR3 protein: CASSFSGGDNEQFF
clone size: NA; J gene: TRBJ2-2; V gene: TRBV9; D gene: NA; CDR3 DNA: TGTGCCAGCAGCCCCCTGGACACCCCTTCAGGGGAGCTGTTTTTT; CDR3 protein: CASSPLDTPSGELFF
clone size: NA; J gene: TRBJ2-1; V gene: TRBV20-1; D gene: NA; CDR3 DNA: TGCAGTGCTAGGGGGGCTGGGGAGATCTTC; CDR3 protein: CSARGAGEIF
clone size: NA; J gene: TRBJ1-5; V gene: TRBV19; D gene: NA; CDR3 DNA: TGTGCCAGTAGTATCGGTCAGGCTAAACATCAGCCCCAGCATTTT; CDR3 protein: CASSIGQAKHQPQHF
clone size: NA; J gene: TRBJ1-2; V gene: TRBV28; D gene: NA; CDR3 DNA: TGTGCCAGCACCACCGCGGGGGGGAAGGGTGGCTACACCTTC; CDR3 protein: CASTTAGGKGGYTF
clone size: NA; J gene: TRBJ2-3; V gene: TRBV12-3/TRBV12-4; D gene: NA; CDR3 DNA: TGTGCCAGCAGGCCGACTTCCTCCGGTACGCAGTATTTT; CDR3 protein: CASRPTSSGTQYF
clone size: NA; J gene: TRBJ1-5; V gene: TRBV6-6; D gene: NA; CDR3 DNA: TGTGCCAGCAGTTACCGGACACCCGGTAGCAATCAGCCCCAGCATTTT; CDR3 protein: CASSYRTPGSNQPQHF
clone size: NA; J gene: TRBJ1-2; V gene: TRBV6-6; D gene: TRBD1; CDR3 DNA: TGTGCCAGCAGATTCCCGGGACAGGGGTATGGCTACACCTTC; CDR3 protein: CASRFPGQGYGYTF
clone size: NA; J gene: TRBJ1-2; V gene: TRBV6-5; D gene: NA; CDR3 DNA: TGTGCCAGCAGTTACTCGATATCAGGGGCGTATGGCTACACCTTC; CDR3 protein: CASSYSISGAYGYTF
clone size: NA; J gene: TRBJ1-5; V gene: TRBV30; D gene: NA; CDR3 DNA: TGTGCCTGGAGTGTGGGAGGGCCTCAGCCCCAGCATTTT; CDR3 protein: CAWSVGGPQPQHF
clone size: few; J gene: TRBJ1-2; V gene: TRBV27; D gene: NA; CDR3 DNA: TGTGCCAGCAGGACACCCTATGGCTACACCTTC; CDR3 protein: CASRTPYGYTF
clone size: once; J gene: TRBJ1-1; V gene: TRBV3-1/TRBV3-2; D gene: TRBD1; CDR3 DNA: TGTGCCAGCGGCAAGGGGGCAGCTTTCTTT; CDR3 protein: CASGKGAAFF
clone size: few; J gene: TRBJ1-6; V gene: TRBV27; D gene: TRBD1; CDR3 DNA: TGTGCCAGCAGTTTAAGGACAGGGGGGAATTCACCCCTCCACTTT; CDR3 protein: CASSLRTGGNSPLHF
clone size: NA; J gene: TRBJ1-6; V gene: TRBV5-4; D gene: NA; CDR3 DNA: TGTGCCAGCAGCTCGGTCGGTAGCTCCTATAATTCACCCCTCCACTTT; CDR3 protein: CASSSVGSSYNSPLHF
clone size: NA; J gene: TRBJ1-2; V gene: TRBV24-1; D gene: NA; CDR3 DNA: TGTGCCACCAGTGGGGGCAGAACTTATGGCTACACCTTC; CDR3 protein: CATSGGRTYGYTF
clone size: NA; J gene: TRBJ2-5; V gene: TRBV10-1; D gene: TRBD2; CDR3 DNA: TGCGCCAGCAGTGAGCCGGTAGCGGGGGGCCCCGGGGCCCAGTACTTC; CDR3 protein: CASSEPVAGGPGAQYF
clone size: NA; J gene: TRBJ1-5; V gene: TRBV28; D gene: NA; CDR3 DNA: TGTGCCAGCACCCCCGGGAGGGCTCAACAGCCCCAGCATTTT; CDR3 protein: CASTPGRAQQPQHF
clone size: NA; J gene: TRBJ2-5; V gene: TRBV6-4; D gene: NA; CDR3 DNA: TGTGCCAGCAGTGAATCTAAAAGGTTCGGGAAGACCCAGTACTTC; CDR3 protein: CASSESKRFGKTQYF
clone size: NA; J gene: TRBJ1-2; V gene: TRBV5-1; D gene: TRBD1; CDR3 DNA: TGCGCCAGCAGCCAGGGACAGGGGGGTGTCTATGGCTACACCTTC; CDR3 protein: CASSQGQGGVYGYTF
clone size: NA; J gene: TRBJ2-3; V gene: TRBV2; D gene: NA; CDR3 DNA: TGTGCCAGCAGCCGCAGGGAAGGAGATACGCAGTATTTT; CDR3 protein: CASSRREGDTQYF
clone size: NA; J gene: TRBJ2-2; V gene: TRBV28; D gene: NA; CDR3 DNA: TGTGCCAGCAGTTTATCCCCCAGGGGTGGGGTTCACGGGGAGCTGTTTTTT; CDR3 protein: CASSLSPRGGVHGELFF
clone size: NA; J gene: TRBJ1-1; V gene: TRBV5-1; D gene: TRBD1; CDR3 DNA: TGCGCCAGCAGCTTGACAGGGGAAGGCACTGAAGCTTTCTTT; CDR3 protein: CASSLTGEGTEAFF
clone size: NA; J gene: TRBJ1-3; V gene: TRBV4-1; D gene: TRBD1; CDR3 DNA: TGCGCCAGCAGCCTCCGACAGGGGGGATCGAACACCATATATTTT; CDR3 protein: CASSLRQGGSNTIYF
clone size: NA; J gene: TRBJ2-7; V gene: TRBV19; D gene: NA; CDR3 DNA: TGTGCCAGTAGTATCCCAGGGGTCGAGCAGTACTTC; CDR3 protein: CASSIPGVEQYF
clone size: NA; J gene: TRBJ1-2; V gene: TRBV20-1; D gene: TRBD1; CDR3 DNA: TGCAGTGCTAGTCTCAAGACAGGGAATTATGGCTACACCTTC; CDR3 protein: CSASLKTGNYGYTF
clone size: NA; J gene: TRBJ1-2; V gene: TRBV6-5; D gene: NA; CDR3 DNA: TGTGCCAGCAGAGCGGGAAACTGGCTGGAAGGCTACACCTTC; CDR3 protein: CASRAGNWLEGYTF
clone size: once; J gene: TRBJ2-5; V gene: TRBV7-3; D gene: TRBD2; CDR3 DNA: TGTGCCAGCAGCTTCGGACTAGCGGGAGTACAAGAGACCCAGTACTTC; CDR3 protein: CASSFGLAGVQETQYF
clone size: once; J gene: TRBJ1-3; V gene: TRBV19; D gene: NA; CDR3 DNA: TGTGCCAGTACCATCGGGTTTGGTGGAAACACCATATATTTT; CDR3 protein: CASTIGFGGNTIYF
clone size: NA; J gene: TRBJ1-1; V gene: TRBV10-3; D gene: NA; CDR3 DNA: TGTGCCATCAGTGGTCGGGGGGCTGACACTGAAGCTTTCTTT; CDR3 protein: CAISGRGADTEAFF
clone size: NA; J gene: TRBJ1-4; V gene: TRBV18; D gene: NA; CDR3 DNA: TGTGCCAGCTCACCTTCGTTTGTGGAGAAAAATGAAAAACTGTTTTTT; CDR3 protein: CASSPSFVEKNEKLFF
clone size: NA; J gene: TRBJ2-7; V gene: TRBV5-5; D gene: TRBD1; CDR3 DNA: TGTGCCAGCAGCTTCCGGACAGGAGAGCAGTACTTC; CDR3 protein: CASSFRTGEQYF
clone size: NA; J gene: TRBJ1-2; V gene: TRBV3-1/TRBV3-2; D gene: TRBD1; CDR3 DNA: TGTGCCAGCAGCCCCAGGGACAGATCTGCGTTTGGCTACACCTTC; CDR3 protein: CASSPRDRSAFGYTF
clone size: many; J gene: TRBJ1-5; V gene: TRBV2; D gene: TRBD1; CDR3 DNA: TGTGCCAGCAGGGACAGGGGAGGGGGCAATCAGCCCCAGCATTTT; CDR3 protein: CASRDRGGGNQPQHF
clone size: NA; J gene: TRBJ2-3; V gene: TRBV24-1; D gene: TRBD2; CDR3 DNA: TGTGCCACCAGTGCTCCTAGCGGGGGCCCAGATACGCAGTATTTT; CDR3 protein: CATSAPSGGPDTQYF
clone size: NA; J gene: TRBJ2-2; V gene: TRBV9; D gene: NA; CDR3 DNA: TGTGCCAGCAGCGCGTCCCCGGGATTGCTGAGCGGGGAGCTGTTTTTT; CDR3 protein: CASSASPGLLSGELFF
clone size: NA; J gene: TRBJ1-1; V gene: TRBV19; D gene: TRBD1; CDR3 DNA: TGTGCCAGTACCGACAGGGGAGGAGCTTTCTTT; CDR3 protein: CASTDRGGAFF
clone size: NA; J gene: TRBJ1-2; V gene: TRBV4-1; D gene: TRBD1; CDR3 DNA: TGCGCCAGCAGCTCGACAGGGGTTGGGGGGGATATCTATGGCTACACCTTC; CDR3 protein: CASSSTGVGGDIYGYTF
clone size: NA; J gene: TRBJ2-1; V gene: TRBV19; D gene: NA; CDR3 DNA: TGTGCCAGTAGTATAGATCCATGGAGGGATAAGGCTCGCTACAATGAGCAGTTCTTC; CDR3 protein: CASSIDPWRDKARYNEQFF
clone size: NA; J gene: TRBJ2-3; V gene: TRBV28; D gene: TRBD2; CDR3 DNA: TGTGCCAGCAGCCTCGCCGGGGCGGGGGGGGTCACAGATACGCAGTATTTT; CDR3 protein: CASSLAGAGGVTDTQYF
clone size: NA; J gene: TRBJ2-3; V gene: TRBV28; D gene: TRBD1; CDR3 DNA: TGTGCCAGCGGGGAAGGGGGCGTGTATACGCAGTATTTT; CDR3 protein: CASGEGGVYTQYF
clone size: NA; J gene: TRBJ2-7; V gene: TRBV7-3; D gene: NA; CDR3 DNA: TGTGCCAGCTCGGGGACAACCTACGAGCAGTACTTC; CDR3 protein: CASSGTTYEQYF
clone size: NA; J gene: TRBJ2-5; V gene: TRBV7-9; D gene: NA; CDR3 DNA: TGTGCCAGCAGCCTAGCCGTTTCGGAGACCCAGTACTTC; CDR3 protein: CASSLAVSETQYF
clone size: NA; J gene: TRBJ1-2; V gene: TRBV28; D gene: NA; CDR3 DNA: TGTGCCAGCAGTTTGCTGCAGGGTGGTGGCTACACCTTC; CDR3 protein: CASSLLQGGGYTF
clone size: NA; J gene: TRBJ1-3; V gene: TRBV5-1; D gene: TRBD1; CDR3 DNA: TGCGCCAGCAGCTTGGAACAGGGGGCGATCGGAAACACCATATATTTT; CDR3 protein: CASSLEQGAIGNTIYF
clone size: few; J gene: TRBJ1-5; V gene: TRBV5-6; D gene: TRBD1; CDR3 DNA: TGTGCCAGCAGCTTACAGGGGGCCTTAGAGCCCCAGCATTTT; CDR3 protein: CASSLQGALEPQHF
clone size: once; J gene: TRBJ2-7; V gene: TRBV5-8; D gene: NA; CDR3 DNA: TGTGCCAGCAGCGCCTCGGGGTCGTATGACGAGCAGTACTTC; CDR3 protein: CASSASGSYDEQYF
clone size: once; J gene: TRBJ2-3; V gene: TRBV6-5; D gene: NA; CDR3 DNA: TGTGCCAGCAGGAAACAGGGTAGCACAGATACGCAGTATTTT; CDR3 protein: CASRKQGSTDTQYF
clone size: NA; J gene: TRBJ2-5; V gene: TRBV10-2; D gene: NA; CDR3 DNA: TGCGCCAGCACACGGGGGTTCCAAGAGACCCAGTACTTC; CDR3 protein: CASTRGFQETQYF
clone size: NA; J gene: TRBJ2-3; V gene: TRBV10-3; D gene: TRBD1; CDR3 DNA: TGTGCCATCAGTGAGAGGGCAGGGGGTAACACAGATACGCAGTATTTT; CDR3 protein: CAISERAGGNTDTQYF
clone size: NA; J gene: TRBJ2-1; V gene: TRBV30; D gene: TRBD2; CDR3 DNA: TGTGCCTGGAGTCTGGCTAGCGGGGGTCTTTTGCAGTTCTTC; CDR3 protein: CAWSLASGGLLQFF
clone size: NA; J gene: TRBJ1-5; V gene: TRBV29-1; D gene: NA; CDR3 DNA: TGCAGCGTTGAAGGGAGAAGCAATCAGCCCCAGCATTTT; CDR3 protein: CSVEGRSNQPQHF
clone size: NA; J gene: TRBJ2-7; V gene: TRBV29-1; D gene: TRBD1; CDR3 DNA: TGCAGCGTCTTTACCGGGACAGGGGGCTACGAGCAGTACTTC; CDR3 protein: CSVFTGTGGYEQYF
clone size: NA; J gene: TRBJ2-1; V gene: TRBV30; D gene: TRBD2; CDR3 DNA: TGTGCCTGGAGTGCGGGGGGGAATGAGCAGTTCTTC; CDR3 protein: CAWSAGGNEQFF
clone size: NA; J gene: TRBJ1-2; V gene: TRBV27; D gene: NA; CDR3 DNA: TGTGCCAGCAGATCAACAGGGACCTATGGCTACACCTTC; CDR3 protein: CASRSTGTYGYTF